This T cell receptor beta chain is from a study of cytomegalovirus exposure and HLA in healthy donors. PCR was performed using 60 Vbeta and 13 Jbeta primers. Sequencing used immunoSEQ multiplex PCR; TCRdb keeps in-frame clones, though not all of them. The profile covers 150,000 or so clones, with around 75% appearing a single time and 1.5% to 2% taken by the ten largest. The count of this clone is one. Its cognate antigen is unknown. The CDR3 is made up of 15 amino acids. In germline, CDR1 is LNHDA, CDR2 SQIVND (reference sequence). V lost 7 bases and J lost 3, with 16 bases in between. General observations from the study: Usually a TCR sequence was rare, but some public TCRs were found in many donors. Donor immune exposure was known only as CMV serostatus.

The sequenced material came from PBMCs. This clonotype was sampled from a woman younger than 35 in good health and CMV-seronegative. The chain couples TRBV19 to TRBJ1-3; D possibly corresponds to TRBD1 (6 bases). The CDR3 DNA sequence: TGTGCCAGTAACCGGGACATGGAGGTTGGAAACACCATATATTTT. It specifies CASNRDMEVGNTIYF.